A selection of T cell receptor beta chains follows, all from one sample in a study of cytomegalovirus exposure and HLA in healthy donors. Clones were read by immunoSEQ multiplex PCR, and TCRdb kept only the in-frame ones, dropping some. The data contain under 110,000 clones, 65% to 80% of them singletons. Material: PBMCs. The receptors here all came from a man between 60 and 75 years old in good health and CMV-seronegative. Both conserved end residues are part of each CDR3. The listing skips clone size in some rows; elsewhere it reads once, few, many or a size class.

CDR3aa	abundance	len	v_gene	j_gene
CASSLRLAGGGGIQYF	-	16	TRBV7-2	TRBJ2-4
CASSLDPDKLDGYTF	-	15	TRBV5-1	TRBJ1-2
CASSESSGQGPFF	-	13	TRBV6-1	TRBJ1-1
CASSLMEGAQPQHF	once	14	TRBV5-6	TRBJ1-5
CASSLGSSGARGEQFF	-	16	TRBV7-7	TRBJ2-1
CASSQEWGLNSGANVLTF	-	18	TRBV4-3	TRBJ2-6
CASSLAGASGGYEQYF	-	16	TRBV5-8	TRBJ2-7
CASSEGLEFNEQFF	-	14	TRBV6-1	TRBJ2-1
CASSIPSYGYTF	-	12	TRBV19	TRBJ1-2
CASSVGKTGLRYGYTF	-	16	TRBV9	TRBJ1-2
CASSPGSNTEAFF	-	13	TRBV5-1	TRBJ1-1
CASSPRRDPGNTIYF	-	15	TRBV18	TRBJ1-3
CASSLSRENTEAFF	few	14	TRBV5-4	TRBJ1-1
CASRTAGLAVNEQFF	-	15	TRBV5-4	TRBJ2-1
CASSPVSLGGTQYF	few	14	TRBV27	TRBJ2-3
CASSAGAYNEQFF	-	13	TRBV5-1	TRBJ2-1
CASAEWTNYGYTF	-	13	TRBV13	TRBJ1-2
CASSIEGMNTEAFF	-	14	TRBV19	TRBJ1-1
CASSSVPPLLYGYTF	-	15	TRBV5-8	TRBJ1-2
CASSLDSQETQYF	-	13	TRBV7-7	TRBJ2-5
CASSRTGGYQPQHF	-	14	TRBV19	TRBJ1-5
CASSSGLLKGNGYTF	-	15	TRBV7-9	TRBJ1-2
CAWSGQANGYTF	-	12	TRBV30	TRBJ1-2
CASSARALSSYEQYF	-	15	TRBV2	TRBJ2-7
CASSVGRPGTLSYEQYF	-	17	TRBV9	TRBJ2-7
CASSLLGTGGGYTF	-	14	TRBV7-8	TRBJ1-2
CASSFQAGYGYTF	-	13	TRBV19	TRBJ1-2
CASSKDVGDGPQHF	-	14	TRBV11-1	TRBJ1-5
CASTRLRLGQENTEAFF	few	17	TRBV5-1	TRBJ1-1
CASSVGGSLTDTQYF	-	15	TRBV9	TRBJ2-3
CASSQIAGAKNIQYF	once	15	TRBV14	TRBJ2-4
CASSLGDSRASTDTQYF	-	17	TRBV4-3	TRBJ2-3
CASSVVSGGPPDTQYF	-	16	TRBV9	TRBJ2-3